This entry is about one T cell receptor beta chain. The ends were cut back, 2 bases at V and 6 bases at J, with 14 bases in the middle. From germline, CDR1 is SGHVS and CDR2 FQNEAQ. The CDR3 contains 14 residues. The entry originates in a study of CD8+CD57+ T cells in acquired aplastic anemia. Researchers used genomic DNA as the template to profile TCR beta VDJ and CDR3. MiXCR, applied by TCRdb to the reads, yields one record per CDR3 protein. The sample shows about 120,000 distinct CDR3 sequences, 55% to 70% of them seen only once. All sequencing subjects had displayed CD8+CD57+ cell expansion on flow cytometry.

Sequenced: sorted CD4+, CD8+, or CD8+CD57+ T cells (not recorded which) from PBMCs. The rearrangement links TRBV7-8 to TRBJ2-7, with D maybe TRBD2 (5 bases). This receptor was identified in a human donor with aplastic anemia. This CDR3 is CASSLLQGSAEQYF. The CDR3 region has the DNA TGTGCCAGCAGCTTATTACAAGGGAGTGCCGAGCAGTACTTC.